This passage covers 20 T cell receptor beta chains from one sample sequenced in a study of blood T cell repertoires in COVID-19. The protocol was immunoSEQ multiplex PCR, while the TCRdb copy is restricted to in-frame clones and leaves out a portion. The sample records approximately 210,000 clones, roughly 82% being singletons. Sequenced sample: peripheral blood. These TCRs come from a woman aged 40 to 49 with acute or convalescent COVID-19.

This clone was counted once. The genes are TRBV6-5 and TRBJ2-7, with D possibly matching TRBD1 (6 bases). The germline V gene encodes CDR1 MNHEY and CDR2 SVGAGI. The CDR3 sequence is 14 residues long. The V end was cut by 8 bases, the J end by 5 bases, with 19 bases between. Written as DNA, the CDR3 is TGTGCCAGCCGAAGGACAGCCGTTAGCGACGAGCAGTACTTC. Its protein product is CASRRTAVSDEQYF.

This clone was seen a few times. The J gene is TRBJ1-4, the V gene TRBV30, with D maybe TRBD1 (6 bases). The CDR3 has 14 residues. The ends were cut back, 3 bases at V and 2 bases at J, with 10 bases in the middle. The germline V gene encodes CDR1 GTSNPN and CDR2 SVGIG (reference sequence). CDR3 bases: TGTGCCTGGAGGAGGGGGGGGACTAATGAAAAACTGTTTTTT. Protein sequence: CAWRRGGTNEKLFF.

This chain uses TRBV7-2 with TRBJ2-1; 8 bases match TRBD2. The germline V gene has CDR1 SGHTA and CDR2 FQGNSA. The V and J ends lost 3 bases and 4 bases, in that order; junction bases with no gene match: 2. CDR3 length: 14 amino acids. This CDR3 is CASSFREGYNEQFF. Written as DNA, the CDR3 is TGTGCCAGCAGCTTCCGGGAGGGGTACAATGAGCAGTTCTTC.

This chain joins TRBV10-3 and TRBJ2-7; TRBD1 matches 8 bases. V shed 10 bases, J shed 0 bases, and the junction held 8 bases outside the gene matches. Germline CDR1 reads ENHRY; CDR2 reads SYGVKD. The CDR3 is 14 amino acids. The CDR3 region is CATDRGVSSYEQYF. In DNA form, the CDR3 reads TGTGCCACCGACAGGGGCGTAAGCTCCTACGAGCAGTACTTC.

V and J are TRBV6-6 and TRBJ2-3; 14 bases agree with TRBD2. The germline gives CDR1 MNHNY, CDR2 SVGAGI (reference sequence). The CDR3 is 16 amino acids. Trimming removed 5 bases from V and 4 bases from J; junction bases left unmatched: 5. CDR3 in amino acids: CASSQGLAGGSDTQYF. The CDR3 bases are TGTGCCAGCAGTCAAGGACTAGCGGGAGGTTCAGATACGCAGTATTTT.

This chain connects TRBV18 to TRBJ1-6; 8 nucleotides align to TRBD1. V lost 3 bases, J lost 11 bases, and 6 bases stayed unmatched. CDR1 KGHSH and CDR2 LQKENI come from the germline V gene. This CDR3 has 14 amino acids. The CDR3 reads CASSPGTGGAPLHF. In DNA, the CDR3 is TGTGCCAGCTCACCTGGGACAGGAGGGGCACCCCTCCACTTT.

This clone was seen once. The rearrangement uses TRBV27 and TRBJ1-6, with D tentatively TRBD1 (5 bases). CDR1 is MNHEY, CDR2 SMNVEV, per germline (reference sequence). The length of the CDR3 is 15 residues. The V end lost 4 bases, the J end lost 6 bases, and 13 bases lay between the germline ends. CDR3 protein: CASSSRGVRNSPLHF. The CDR3 DNA sequence: TGTGCCAGCAGTTCCCGGGGGGTGCGTAATTCACCCCTCCACTTT.

This clone appeared once. The chain couples TRBV29-1 to TRBJ2-7; D possibly corresponds to TRBD2 (6 bases). V lost 2 bases and J lost 1, with 12 bases in between. The CDR3 sequence is 14 residues long. Germline lookup yields CDR1 SQVTM and CDR2 ANQGSEA. The CDR3 DNA is TGCAGCGTTGAATTACGGGAGACGTCCTACGAGCAGTACTTC. The encoded protein is CSVELRETSYEQYF.

This chain links TRBV7-9 with TRBJ2-1; 13 nucleotides agree with TRBD2. This CDR3 has 18 residues. V was pared by 5 bases and J by 4 bases, with 11 bases of the junction left unmatched. Looked up from germline, CDR1 is SEHNR and CDR2 is FQNEAQ (reference sequence). CDR3 bases: TGTGCCAGCAGCGAGACTAGCGGGAGGTCTCTCGGGTACAATGAGCAGTTCTTC. It codes for CASSETSGRSLGYNEQFF.

This clone was seen more than once but under ten times. V is TRBV6-1 and J is TRBJ2-7; 8 bases line up with TRBD2. The CDR3 totals 15 residues. V lost 0 bases to trimming and J lost 11 bases; unmatched junction nucleotides: 12. Germline V gives CDR1 MNHNS, CDR2 SASEGT. CDR3 amino acids: CASSEASSGRVKEYF. CDR3 sequence (DNA): TGTGCCAGCAGTGAAGCGTCCTCCGGGAGGGTGAAGGAGTACTTC.

The V call is TRBV10-1, the J call TRBJ2-7; tentatively, D is TRBD1 (6 bases). The CDR3 is 13 residues long. Germline V lookup: CDR1 WNHNN, CDR2 SYGVQD (reference sequence). Trimming pared 3 bases from V and 6 bases from J, leaving 12 bases between. The CDR3 is CASSETGWGEQYF. CDR3 sequence (DNA): TGCGCCAGCAGTGAAACAGGGTGGGGCGAGCAGTACTTC.

This chain's CDR3 is CASSSLDSEGVYEQYF. CDR3 DNA sequence: TGTGCCAGTAGTTCTCTGGACAGTGAGGGGGTTTACGAGCAGTACTTC. The chain is built from TRBV19 and TRBJ2-7; possible D gene TRBD1, 6 bases. Trimming pared 5 bases from V and 4 bases from J, leaving 21 bases between. This CDR3 has 16 residues. Germline V CDR1 and CDR2: LNHDA, SQIVND (reference sequence).

This clone was found a few times. The J gene is TRBJ1-2, the V gene TRBV25-1, with TRBD1 identical over 7 bases. J gave up 9 bases and V 2 bases, and 9 bases lay outside the gene matches. Germline CDR1 is MGHDK and CDR2 is SYGVNS. CDR3 length: 14 amino acids. The CDR3 sequence: CASSEVTGTESYTF. CDR3 sequence (DNA): TGTGCCAGCAGTGAAGTAACCGGGACAGAAAGCTACACCTTC.

This clone showed up just once. The chain links TRBV11-3 to TRBJ2-5, with 7 bases aligning to TRBD1. The V gene end was trimmed by 2 bases and the J gene end by 5 bases; junction bases not matched to a gene: 11. The CDR3 has 16 residues. CDR1 and CDR2 (germline): SGHNT, YENEEA. This CDR3 reads CASSLNPTGAGETQYF. CDR3 DNA sequence: TGTGCCAGCAGCTTAAACCCCACAGGGGCTGGGGAGACCCAGTACTTC.

The V call is TRBV18, the J call TRBJ1-5, with no clear D. Trimming left V 3 bases short and J 2 bases short, with 11 bases between. Germline V gives CDR1 KGHSH, CDR2 LQKENI. This CDR3 has 15 amino acids. DNA for the CDR3: TGTGCCAGCTCACCGACCGCCGGGGGCAATCAGCCCCAGCATTTT. Protein sequence: CASSPTAGGNQPQHF. The whole variable domain, filled in from reference TRBV18 and TRBJ1-5, reads NAGVMQNPRHLVRRRGQEARLRCSPMKGHSHVYWYRQLPEEGLKFMVYLQKENIIDESGMPKERFSAEFPKEGPSILRIQQVVRGDSAAYFCASSPTAGGNQPQHFGDGTRLSIL.

The chain recombines TRBV12-5 with TRBJ2-7; possibly TRBD2 for D (5 bases). Trimming removed 6 bases at V and 3 bases at J, with 24 bases between. CDR1 LGHNT and CDR2 FRNRAP come from the germline V gene. The CDR3 extends over 17 amino acids. The CDR3 nucleotides are TGTGCTAGTGGCAACCTAAGAGAGGGAAGGGCCCTCTACGAGCAGTACTTC. Its translation is CASGNLREGRALYEQYF. The variable domain in full, completed from reference TRBV12-5 and TRBJ2-7, reads DARVTQTPRHKVTEMGQEVTMRCQPILGHNTVFWYRQTMMQGLELLAYFRNRAPLDDSGMPKDRFSAEMPDATLATLKIQPSEPRDSAVYFCASGNLREGRALYEQYFGPGTRLTVT.

The chain combines TRBV4-3 with TRBJ2-1, with D possibly being TRBD2 (6 bases). Deletions cut 0 bases from V and 1 base from J, with 13 bases between. Germline V CDR1 and CDR2: LGHNA, YSLEER. This CDR3 has 17 residues. The CDR3 protein is CASSQDSRLESYNEQFF. The CDR3 region has the DNA TGCGCCAGCAGCCAAGATAGTCGACTAGAATCCTACAATGAGCAGTTCTTC.

The chain recombines TRBV2 with TRBJ2-2; TRBD1 matches at 10 bases. Germline V gene lookup returns CDR1 SNHLY and CDR2 FYNNEI. The CDR3 is 16 amino acids. Trimming cost V 10 bases and J 6 bases; bases outside gene matches: 14. CDR3 in amino acids: CANRQGAGSFAGELFF. The CDR3, as DNA: TGTGCCAACCGACAGGGGGCTGGAAGTTTTGCCGGGGAGCTGTTTTTT.

The V call is TRBV6-6, the J call TRBJ2-3, with 10 bases matching TRBD2. The V and J ends lost 6 bases and 5 bases, in that order; junction bases with no gene match: 11. The CDR3 spans 16 residues. The germline gives CDR1 MNHNY, CDR2 SVGAGI (reference sequence). CDR3 sequence reads: CASSLRSGGQIDTQYF. The CDR3 DNA sequence: TGTGCCAGCAGCCTACGTAGCGGGGGGCAGATAGATACGCAGTATTTT.

The DNA for the CDR3 is TGTGCCAGCAGACTAGCGCCTACCACAGATACGCAGTATTTT. Its translation: CASRLAPTTDTQYF. This chain links TRBV6-4 with TRBJ2-3; 7 bases align to TRBD2. CDR3 length: 14 residues. The germline gives CDR1 MRHNA, CDR2 SNTAGT. Losses at the gene ends were 6 bases for V and 2 bases for J; bases not matched to a gene: 5.